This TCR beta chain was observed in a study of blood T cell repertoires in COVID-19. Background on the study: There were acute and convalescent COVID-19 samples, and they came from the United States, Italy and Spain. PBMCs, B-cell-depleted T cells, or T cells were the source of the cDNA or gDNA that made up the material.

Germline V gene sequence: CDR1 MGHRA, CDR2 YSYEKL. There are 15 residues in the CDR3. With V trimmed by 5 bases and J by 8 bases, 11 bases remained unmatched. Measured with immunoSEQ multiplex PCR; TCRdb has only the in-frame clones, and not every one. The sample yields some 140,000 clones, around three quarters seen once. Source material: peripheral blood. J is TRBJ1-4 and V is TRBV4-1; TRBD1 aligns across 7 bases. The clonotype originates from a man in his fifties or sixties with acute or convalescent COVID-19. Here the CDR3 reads CASSSHGQVVEKLFF. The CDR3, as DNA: TGCGCCAGCAGCTCTCATGGACAGGTAGTCGAAAAACTGTTTTTT.